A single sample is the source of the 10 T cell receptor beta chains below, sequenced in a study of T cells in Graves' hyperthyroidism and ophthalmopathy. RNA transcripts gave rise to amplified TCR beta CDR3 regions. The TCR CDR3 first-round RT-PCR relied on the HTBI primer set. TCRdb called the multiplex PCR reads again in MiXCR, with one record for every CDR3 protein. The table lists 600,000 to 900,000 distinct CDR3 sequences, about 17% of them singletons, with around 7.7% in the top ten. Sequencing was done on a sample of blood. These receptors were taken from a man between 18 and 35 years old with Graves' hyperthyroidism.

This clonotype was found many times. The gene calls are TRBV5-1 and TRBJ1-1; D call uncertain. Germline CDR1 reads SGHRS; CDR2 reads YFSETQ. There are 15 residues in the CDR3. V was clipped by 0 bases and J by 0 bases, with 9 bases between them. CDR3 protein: CASSLEAEVNTEAFF. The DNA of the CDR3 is TGCGCCAGCAGCTTGGAGGCAGAGGTGAACACTGAAGCTTTCTTT.

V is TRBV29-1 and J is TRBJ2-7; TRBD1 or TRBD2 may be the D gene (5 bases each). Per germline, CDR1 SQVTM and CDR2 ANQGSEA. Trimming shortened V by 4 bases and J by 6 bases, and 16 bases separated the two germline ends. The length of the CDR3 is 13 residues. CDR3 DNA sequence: TGCAGCGTTGCTGTCAGCCGGGGCTCCGAGCAGTACTTC. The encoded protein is CSVAVSRGSEQYF.

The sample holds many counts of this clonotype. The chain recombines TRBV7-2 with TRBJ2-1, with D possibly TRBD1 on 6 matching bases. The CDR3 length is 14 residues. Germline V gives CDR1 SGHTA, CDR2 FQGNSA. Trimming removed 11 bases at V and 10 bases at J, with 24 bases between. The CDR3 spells CASLRGGLYHEQFF. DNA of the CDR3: TGTGCCTCCCTCCGAGGGGGTCTTTATCACGAGCAGTTCTTC.

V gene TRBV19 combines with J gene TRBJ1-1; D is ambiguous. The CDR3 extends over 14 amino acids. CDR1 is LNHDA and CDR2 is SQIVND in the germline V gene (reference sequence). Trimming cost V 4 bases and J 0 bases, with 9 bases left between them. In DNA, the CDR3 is TGTGCCAGTAGTACGCCGCGAATGAACACTGAAGCTTTCTTT. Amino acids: CASSTPRMNTEAFF.

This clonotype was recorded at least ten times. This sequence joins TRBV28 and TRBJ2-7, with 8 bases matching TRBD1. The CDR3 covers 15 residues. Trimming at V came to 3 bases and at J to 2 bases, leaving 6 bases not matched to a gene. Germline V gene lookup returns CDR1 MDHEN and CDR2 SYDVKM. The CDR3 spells CASSLTGADTYEQYF. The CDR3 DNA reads TGTGCCAGCAGTTTGACAGGGGCGGACACCTACGAGCAGTACTTC. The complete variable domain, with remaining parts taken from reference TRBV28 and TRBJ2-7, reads DVKVTQSSRYLVKRTGEKVFLECVQDMDHENMFWYRQDPGLGLRLIYFSYDVKMKEKGDIPEGYSVSREKKERFSLILESASTNQTSMYLCASSLTGADTYEQYFGPGTRLTVT.

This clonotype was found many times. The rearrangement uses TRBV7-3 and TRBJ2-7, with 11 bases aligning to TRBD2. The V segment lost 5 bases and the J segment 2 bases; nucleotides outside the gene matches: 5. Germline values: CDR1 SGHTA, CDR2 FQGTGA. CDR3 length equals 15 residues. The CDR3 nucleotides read TGTGCCAGCAGCCTGCTAGCGGGAGGTGCCTACGAGCAGTACTTC. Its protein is CASSLLAGGAYEQYF.

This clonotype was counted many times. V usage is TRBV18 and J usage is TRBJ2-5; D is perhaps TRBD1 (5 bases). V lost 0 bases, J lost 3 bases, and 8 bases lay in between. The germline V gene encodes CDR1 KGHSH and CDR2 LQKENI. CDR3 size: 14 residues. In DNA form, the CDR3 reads TGTGCCAGCTCACCACCGACAGTGAAAGAGACCCAGTACTTC. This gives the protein CASSPPTVKETQYF.

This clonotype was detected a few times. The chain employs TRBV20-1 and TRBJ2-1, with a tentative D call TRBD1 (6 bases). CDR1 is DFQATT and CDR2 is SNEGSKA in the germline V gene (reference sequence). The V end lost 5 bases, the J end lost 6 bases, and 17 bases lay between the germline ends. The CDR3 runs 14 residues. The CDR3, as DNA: TGCAGTGCTTTTCCCCCTGGCAGGGGCAATGAGCAGTTCTTC. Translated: CSAFPPGRGNEQFF.

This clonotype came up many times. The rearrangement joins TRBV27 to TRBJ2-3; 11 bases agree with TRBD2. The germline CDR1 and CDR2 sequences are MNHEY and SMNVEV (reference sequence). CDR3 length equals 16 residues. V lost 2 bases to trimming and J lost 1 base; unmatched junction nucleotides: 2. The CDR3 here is CASSLTSGSGTDTQYF. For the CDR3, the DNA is TGTGCCAGCAGTTTAACTAGCGGGAGTGGCACAGATACGCAGTATTTT.

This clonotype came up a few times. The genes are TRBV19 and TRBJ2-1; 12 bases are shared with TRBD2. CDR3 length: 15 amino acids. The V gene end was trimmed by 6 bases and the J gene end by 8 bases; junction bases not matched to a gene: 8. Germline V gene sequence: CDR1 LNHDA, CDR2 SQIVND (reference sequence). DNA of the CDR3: TGTGCCAGTAGACCGACTAGCGGGAGTTTCCATGAGCAGTTCTTC. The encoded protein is CASRPTSGSFHEQFF.